The 31 T cell receptor beta chains in this list originate from one sample, sequenced in a study of blood T cell repertoires in COVID-19 (dated by TCRdb to 2020 to 2022). The receptor library was made with the immunoSEQ multiplex PCR assay. Drawn from immuneACCESS, this table holds only the in-frame rearrangements with V and J called that TCRdb kept. Clones are partly lost; checked studies trace under half to an unresolved V gene and leave the rest unexplained. This sample is represented by 250,000 to 350,000 clones; roughly 83% of them were singletons. The top ten constitute 1.6% of the sample. Source material: peripheral blood. These receptors were collected from a woman in her 50s with acute or convalescent COVID-19.

The chain combines TRBV5-6 with TRBJ1-2; 7 positions agree with TRBD1. The ends lost 3 bases at V and 2 bases at J; junction bases unmatched: 4. Per the germline V gene, CDR1 is SGHDT and CDR2 is YYEEEE. There are 14 residues in the CDR3. DNA of the CDR3: TGTGCCAGCAGCTACGACAGGGCCAACTATGGCTACACCTTC. The encoded protein is CASSYDRANYGYTF.

The chain is built from TRBV7-2 and TRBJ2-3; 7 nucleotides line up with TRBD1. CDR3 length: 17 amino acids. V was pared by 2 bases and J by 2 bases, with 10 bases of the junction left unmatched. CDR1 and CDR2 (germline): SGHTA, FQGNSA. CDR3 sequence: CASSLKGQNRATDTQYF. The DNA of the CDR3 is TGTGCCAGCAGCTTAAAGGGACAGAACAGGGCCACAGATACGCAGTATTTT.

The V call is TRBV19, the J call TRBJ1-1; D gene ambiguous. This CDR3 is built from 13 residues. The germline V and J ends were trimmed by 10 bases and 0 bases, with 12 bases remaining between them. Germline V gene data show CDR1 as LNHDA and CDR2 as SQIVND (reference sequence). CDR3 protein: CATLGRVNTEAFF. CDR3 DNA sequence: TGTGCCACTCTGGGGAGGGTGAACACTGAAGCTTTCTTT.

This clone was counted once. V is TRBV11-2 and J is TRBJ2-1, with 9 bases matching TRBD1. V lost 1 base and J lost 7; bases outside the gene matches: 2. The germline V gene has CDR1 SGHAT and CDR2 FQNNGV. The CDR3 consists of 14 residues. CDR3 sequence reads: CASSLGQGVNEQFF. CDR3 nucleotide sequence: TGTGCCAGCAGCTTAGGACAGGGGGTAAATGAGCAGTTCTTC.

The chain has TRBV9 and TRBJ2-1, with 11 bases aligning to TRBD2. The CDR3 has 16 amino acids. Germline CDR1 is SGDLS and CDR2 is YYNGEE. Trimming at V came to 1 base and at J to 0 bases, leaving 0 bases not matched to a gene. The CDR3 DNA follows: TGTGCCAGCAGCGTAACTAGCGGGAGCTCCTACAATGAGCAGTTCTTC. Protein: CASSVTSGSSYNEQFF.

The V gene is TRBV4-3, the J gene TRBJ2-1; 8 bases are a match to TRBD1. In germline, CDR1 is LGHNA, CDR2 YSLEER. V lost 4 bases and J lost 3; bases outside the gene matches: 8. The CDR3 loop spans 16 amino acids. The CDR3: CASSRLTGTGYNEQFF. The CDR3 coding sequence is TGCGCCAGCAGCCGACTAACCGGGACAGGCTACAATGAGCAGTTCTTC.

J is TRBJ2-7 and V is TRBV27; the match to TRBD1 covers 10 bases. CDR1 is MNHEY, CDR2 SMNVEV, per germline (reference sequence). CDR3 length: 15 residues. The ends lost 6 bases at V and 4 bases at J; junction bases unmatched: 9. CDR3 bases: TGTGCCAGCAGGAGAGGGGGGACAGGGGAATACGAGCAGTACTTC. As protein: CASRRGGTGEYEQYF.

V and J are TRBV5-6 and TRBJ1-2; possibly TRBD1 for D (6 bases). This CDR3 is 13 amino acids long. CDR1 is SGHDT, CDR2 YYEEEE, per germline. V was trimmed by 2 bases and J by 8 bases, leaving 13 bases between them. The CDR3 DNA reads TGTGCCAGCAGCTTTCGGGACACTTGGGGCTACACCTTC. It specifies CASSFRDTWGYTF. The whole variable domain, remainder taken from reference TRBV5-6 and TRBJ1-2, is DAGVTQSPTHLIKTRGQQVTLRCSPKSGHDTVSWYQQALGQGPQFIFQYYEEEERQRGNFPDRFSGHQFPNYSSELNVNALLLGDSALYLCASSFRDTWGYTFGSGTRLTVV.

V and J are TRBV19 and TRBJ2-5; 7 bases fit TRBD2. The germline V gene encodes CDR1 LNHDA and CDR2 SQIVND (reference sequence). CDR3 size: 15 residues. V shed 4 bases and J 3 bases; nucleotides not matched to a gene: 8. This CDR3 reads CASSTWTRPKETQYF. DNA of the CDR3: TGTGCCAGTAGTACTTGGACTAGACCCAAAGAGACCCAGTACTTC.

V is TRBV7-2 and J is TRBJ2-7; no clear D gene. Trimming took off 2 bases at V and 0 bases at J, with 5 bases between the two ends. CDR3 length: 13 residues. Per the germline V gene, CDR1 is SGHTA and CDR2 is FQGNSA. CDR3 residues: CASSLSSSYEQYF. CDR3 coding DNA: TGTGCCAGCAGCTTATCGAGCTCCTACGAGCAGTACTTC. The variable domain in full, completed from reference TRBV7-2 and TRBJ2-7, reads GAGVSQSPSNKVTEKGKDVELRCDPISGHTALYWYRQSLGQGLEFLIYFQGNSAPDKSGLPSDRFSAERTGGSVSTLTIQRTQQEDSAVYLCASSLSSSYEQYFGPGTRLTVT.

This clone came up once. The gene calls are TRBV12-3 or TRBV12-4 and TRBJ2-7; 8 bases are a match to TRBD1. The CDR3 totals 12 residues. The V segment lost 3 bases and the J segment 11 bases; nucleotides outside the gene matches: 6. The CDR3 protein is CASSLGGDRKYF. CDR3 DNA: TGTGCCAGCAGTTTGGGCGGGGACAGGAAGTACTTC.

This clone was found once. V usage is TRBV7-2 and J usage is TRBJ2-1, with D possibly matching TRBD2 (5 bases). V lost 5 bases and J lost 16, with 18 bases in between. CDR1 and CDR2 (germline): SGHTA, FQGNSA. The CDR3 length is 12 residues. The CDR3: CASSLWTGARFF. CDR3 DNA sequence: TGTGCCAGCAGCCTATGGACTGGAGCCCGATTCTTC.

The chain has TRBV2 and TRBJ1-2, with TRBD1 as a possible D gene (5 bases). The CDR3 covers 13 residues. Germline V CDR1 and CDR2: SNHLY, FYNNEI. V was shortened by 2 bases and J by 8 bases, with 12 bases between the two germline ends. The CDR3 sequence is CASSERWGGGYTF. The CDR3 nucleotides read TGTGCCAGCAGTGAAAGATGGGGGGGAGGCTACACCTTC.

This clone was found a few times. The chain carries TRBV14 and TRBJ1-5, with D possibly matching TRBD1 (6 bases). The V end lost 5 bases, the J end lost 5 bases, and 10 bases lay between the germline ends. In germline, CDR1 is SGHDN, CDR2 FVKESK. This CDR3 has 13 residues. CDR3 region: CASSWGQHQPQHF. In DNA form, the CDR3 reads TGTGCCAGCAGCTGGGGACAACATCAGCCCCAGCATTTT.

The rearrangement links TRBV4-1 to TRBJ1-5; D unresolved. Trimming removed 0 bases from V and 0 bases from J, with 3 bases in between. The CDR3 contains 14 residues. CDR1 is MGHRA and CDR2 is YSYEKL in the germline V gene. CDR3 sequence (DNA): TGCGCCAGCAGCCAAGAGAGTAGCAATCAGCCCCAGCATTTT. This gives the protein CASSQESSNQPQHF.

This chain connects TRBV27 to TRBJ2-7, with a tentative D call TRBD1 (6 bases). The V gene lost 2 bases and the J gene lost 2 bases, with 13 bases spanning the gap. Germline loops: CDR1 MNHEY, CDR2 SMNVEV (reference sequence). The CDR3 sequence is 15 residues long. Here the CDR3 reads CASSLAQGTPYEQYF. Here the CDR3 DNA reads TGTGCCAGCAGTTTAGCGCAGGGGACCCCCTACGAGCAGTACTTC.

This CDR3 reads CASATARTRNEKLFF. CDR3 sequence (DNA): TGTGCCAGCGCGACTGCGCGGACAAGAAATGAAAAACTGTTTTTT. The V gene is TRBV27, the J gene TRBJ1-4; D might be TRBD1 (5 bases). Germline CDR1 and CDR2: MNHEY and SMNVEV (reference sequence). The CDR3 spans 15 residues. Deletions cut 8 bases from V and 5 bases from J, with 18 bases between.

The sample holds a few counts of this clone. This sequence joins TRBV4-1 and TRBJ2-2; 14 nucleotides line up with TRBD2. V lost 2 bases to trimming and J lost 3 bases; unmatched junction nucleotides: 11. CDR1 is MGHRA and CDR2 is YSYEKL in the germline V gene. CDR3 length: 20 amino acids. The CDR3 nucleotides are TGCGCCAGCAGCCAACTACCGGGACTAGCGGGAGTAGGGGACACCGGGGAGCTGTTTTTT. Residues: CASSQLPGLAGVGDTGELFF.

This clone came up a few times. This chain uses TRBV18 with TRBJ1-1; 9 nucleotides agree with TRBD1. The germline CDR1 and CDR2 sequences are KGHSH and LQKENI. CDR3 size: 15 residues. After removal of 4 bases from V and 1 base from J, the junction contained 4 bases not matched to a gene. This CDR3 reads CASSLDRGRNTEAFF. The DNA for the CDR3 is TGTGCCAGCTCACTCGACAGGGGGAGGAACACTGAAGCTTTCTTT.

On this clone: Sequence at one end of the junction differs from germline and may be a read error. The V gene is TRBV28, the J gene TRBJ2-7, with 7 bases aligning to TRBD1. The V gene's germline CDR1 is MDHEN and CDR2 SYDVKM. CDR3 length equals 13 residues. CDR3 region: CASSQVTGEGARF. The CDR3 DNA is TGTGCCAGCAGTCAAGTCACAGGGGAAGGAGCCCGCTTC.

The J gene is TRBJ1-4, the V gene TRBV27; D not resolved. There are 16 residues in the CDR3. The V gene lost 3 bases and the J gene lost 3 bases, with 14 bases spanning the gap. Germline V gives CDR1 MNHEY, CDR2 SMNVEV (reference sequence). This chain's CDR3 is CASSFGVYHSNEKLFF. CDR3 nucleotide sequence: TGTGCCAGCAGTTTCGGGGTCTACCATTCTAATGAAAAACTGTTTTTT. Full variable domain (missing parts from reference TRBV27 and TRBJ1-4): EAQVTQNPRYLITVTGKKLTVTCSQNMNHEYMSWYRQDPGLGLRQIYYSMNVEVTDKGDVPEGYKVSRKEKRNFPLILESPSPNQTSLYFCASSFGVYHSNEKLFFGSGTQLSVL.

The chain links TRBV5-4 to TRBJ2-7, with 12 bases lining up with TRBD1. Unmatched junction bases numbered 8, after V lost 4 bases and J lost 6 bases. The CDR3 consists of 15 residues. The germline gives CDR1 SGHNT, CDR2 YYREEE (reference sequence). CDR3 protein: CASSLPGQGALEQYF. CDR3 DNA sequence: TGTGCCAGCAGCCTACCGGGACAGGGGGCGCTCGAGCAGTACTTC.

V gene TRBV7-3 combines with J gene TRBJ2-1; a possible D gene is TRBD2 (6 bases). CDR1 and CDR2 (germline): SGHTA, FQGTGA. The CDR3 contains 15 residues. Trimming removed 5 bases at V and 0 bases at J, with 11 bases between. DNA for the CDR3: TGTGCCAGCAGCCCCGGGACTCGCTCCTACAATGAGCAGTTCTTC. The encoded protein is CASSPGTRSYNEQFF. The full variable domain, rest sourced from reference TRBV7-3 and TRBJ2-1, is GAGVSQTPSNKVTEKGKYVELRCDPISGHTALYWYRQSLGQGPEFLIYFQGTGAADDSGLPNDRFFAVRPEGSVSTLKIQRTERGDSAVYLCASSPGTRSYNEQFFGPGTRLTVL.

CDR3 protein: CASSQRGGRQYF. For the CDR3, the DNA is TGTGCCAGCAGCCAGAGGGGGGGTCGGCAGTACTTC. V is TRBV3-1 (or the pseudogene TRBV3-2) and J is TRBJ2-7; D perhaps matches TRBD2 (7 bases). Deletions cut 3 bases from V and 9 bases from J, with 12 bases between. The CDR3 is made up of 12 amino acids. The germline V gene has CDR1 LGHDT and CDR2 YNNKEL (reference sequence).

The rearrangement joins TRBV5-8 to TRBJ2-7; 9 bases fit TRBD1. Germline assignment: CDR1 SGHTS and CDR2 YDEGEE. The CDR3 runs 13 residues. Trimming took 5 bases from V and 5 from J; bases not matched to a gene: 5. In DNA form, the CDR3 reads TGTGCCAGCAGTTCGGACAGGGGACACGAGCAGTACTTC. It is translated as CASSSDRGHEQYF.

The chain is built from TRBV7-2 and TRBJ2-5; 8 nucleotides agree with TRBD2. V was clipped by 4 bases and J by 4 bases; unmatched bases: 2. The V gene's germline CDR1 is SGHTA and CDR2 FQGNSA. The CDR3 contains 13 residues. The chain's CDR3 is CASSWRGAETQYF. The CDR3 bases are TGTGCCAGCAGCTGGCGGGGGGCAGAGACCCAGTACTTC.

In DNA form, the CDR3 reads TGCGCCAGCAGCTTAGCGGACTCGAACACTGAAGCTTTCTTT. It specifies CASSLADSNTEAFF. This chain joins TRBV5-1 and TRBJ1-1; no clear D gene. V was clipped by 2 bases and J by 1 base, with 9 bases between them. There are 14 residues in the CDR3. In germline, CDR1 is SGHRS, CDR2 YFSETQ.

The chain has TRBV5-4 and TRBJ1-2, with TRBD1 matching 8 bases. The CDR3 is 15 amino acids. V lost 5 bases and J lost 5; bases outside the gene matches: 11. Germline V gene data show CDR1 as SGHNT and CDR2 as YYREEE (reference sequence). This chain's CDR3 is CASSQNRTGRYGYTF. Here the CDR3 DNA reads TGTGCCAGCAGTCAAAACCGGACAGGGCGGTATGGCTACACCTTC.

The chain joins TRBV5-5 to TRBJ2-5; D is unclear. V shed 1 base and J shed 5 bases, with 12 bases lying between them. The germline gives CDR1 SGHKS, CDR2 YYEKEE (reference sequence). The CDR3 has 14 residues. The CDR3 DNA is TGTGCCAGCAGCTTGACGGGTATTATCGAGACCCAGTACTTC. This codes for CASSLTGIIETQYF.

The chain joins TRBV5-1 to TRBJ2-7; tentatively, D is TRBD2 (6 bases). The length of the CDR3 is 14 residues. V was trimmed by 1 base and J by 0 bases, leaving 8 bases between them. Looked up from germline, CDR1 is SGHRS and CDR2 is YFSETQ. CDR3 loop: CASSLTGDSYEQYF. DNA for the CDR3: TGCGCCAGCAGCTTGACGGGGGACTCCTACGAGCAGTACTTC.

The rearrangement links TRBV10-3 to TRBJ2-5, with 7 bases matching TRBD1. The CDR3 is 14 amino acids. V shed 4 bases and J 3 bases; nucleotides not matched to a gene: 5. Germline lookup yields CDR1 ENHRY and CDR2 SYGVKD. The CDR3 loop is CAISGPTGEETQYF. The CDR3 nucleotides read TGTGCCATCAGTGGACCAACAGGGGAAGAGACCCAGTACTTC.